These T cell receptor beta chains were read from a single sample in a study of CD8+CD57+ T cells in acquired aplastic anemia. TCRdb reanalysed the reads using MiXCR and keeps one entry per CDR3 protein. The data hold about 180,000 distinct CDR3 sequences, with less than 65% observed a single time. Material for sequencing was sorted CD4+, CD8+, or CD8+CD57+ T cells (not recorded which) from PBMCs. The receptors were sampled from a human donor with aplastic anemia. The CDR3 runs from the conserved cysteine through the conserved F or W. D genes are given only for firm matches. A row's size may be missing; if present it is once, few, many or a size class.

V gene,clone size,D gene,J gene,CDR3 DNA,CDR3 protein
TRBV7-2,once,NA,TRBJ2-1,TGTGCCAGCAGCTTATTCAACCGGCAGTTAGAGCAGTTCTTC,CASSLFNRQLEQFF
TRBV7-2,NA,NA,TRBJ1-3,TGTGCCAGCAGCGACGTCGACAGGATAAACACCATATATTTT,CASSDVDRINTIYF
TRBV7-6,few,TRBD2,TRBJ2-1,TGTGCCAGCAGCTTAGTGGGAGGGCACAACAATGAGCAGTTCTTC,CASSLVGGHNNEQFF
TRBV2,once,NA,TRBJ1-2,TGTGCCAGCGACAGTACAGCTAACTATGGCTACACCTTC,CASDSTANYGYTF
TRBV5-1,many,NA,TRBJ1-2,TGCGCCAGCAGCCCCCGGGGCGGGGGCGCGATGGGCTACACCTTC,CASSPRGGGAMGYTF
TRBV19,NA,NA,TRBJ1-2,TGTGCCAGTAGTATAGGAGTCGGCCGGATTATCTATGGCTACACCTTC,CASSIGVGRIIYGYTF
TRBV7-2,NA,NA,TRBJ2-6,TGTGCCAGCAGCTTAGCCGCTTCTTCTGGGGCCAACGTCCTGACTTTC,CASSLAASSGANVLTF
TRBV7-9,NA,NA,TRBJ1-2,TGTGCCAGCAGCTTCTACCCAGGACTTAATGGCTACACCTTC,CASSFYPGLNGYTF
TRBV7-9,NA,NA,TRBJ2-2,TGTGCCAGCAGCTCCCCATTAACCGGGGAGCTGTTTTTT,CASSSPLTGELFF
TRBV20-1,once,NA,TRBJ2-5,TGCAGTGCTACACCCGGGGCCAAAGGGACCCAGTACTTC,CSATPGAKGTQYF
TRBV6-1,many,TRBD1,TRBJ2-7,TGTGCCAGCAGTGAACCGGGACAGCCGTCCGAGCAGTACTTC,CASSEPGQPSEQYF
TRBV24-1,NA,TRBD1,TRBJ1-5,TGTGCCACCAGTGAGGGACAGGGTAGCAATCAGCCCCAGCATTTT,CATSEGQGSNQPQHF
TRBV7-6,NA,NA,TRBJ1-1,TGTGCCAGCAGCTCTGGAAAGAGCACTGAAGCTTTCTTT,CASSSGKSTEAFF
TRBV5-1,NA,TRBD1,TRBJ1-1,TGTGCCAGCAGCTCTTCCGGGACAGCGAACACTGAAGCTTACTTT,CASSSSGTANTEAYF
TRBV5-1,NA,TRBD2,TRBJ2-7,TGCGCCAGCAGCACCCTAGCGGGGGGGCAGGGCTACGAGCAGTACTTC,CASSTLAGGQGYEQYF
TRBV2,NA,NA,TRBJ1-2,TGTGCCAGCAGTGAAGGGGCTCTGTATGGCTACACCTTC,CASSEGALYGYTF
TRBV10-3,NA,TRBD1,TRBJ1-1,TGTGCCATCAGTGGGGGCGCGGGACAGGGAGAAACTGAAGCTTTCTTT,CAISGGAGQGETEAFF
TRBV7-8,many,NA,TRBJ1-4,TGTGCCAGCAGCTTAGAACAGGGTGGGGAAAAACTGTTTTTT,CASSLEQGGEKLFF
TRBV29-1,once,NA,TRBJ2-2,TGCATCGTTGAAGGCCTTAACACCGGGGAGCTGTTTTTT,CIVEGLNTGELFF
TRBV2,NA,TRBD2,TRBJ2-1,TGTGCCAGCATGGTAGCGGGGTACAATGAGCAGTTCTTC,CASMVAGYNEQFF
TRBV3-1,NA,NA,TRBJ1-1,TGTGCCAGCAGCCAAGAACAGCGGAACACTGAAGCTTTCTTT,CASSQEQRNTEAFF
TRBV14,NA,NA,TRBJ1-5,TGTGCCAGCAGCCTGGGGATTAATCAGCCCCAGCATTTT,CASSLGINQPQHF
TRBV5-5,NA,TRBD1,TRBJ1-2,TGTGCCAGCAGCCTACAACAGGGGGCGGACTATGGCTACACCTTC,CASSLQQGADYGYTF
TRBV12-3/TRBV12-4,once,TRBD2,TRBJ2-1,TGTGCCAGCAGCTTAAGGTCCCGGGGGCGGGAGGCGAACAATGAGCAGTTCTTC,CASSLRSRGREANNEQFF
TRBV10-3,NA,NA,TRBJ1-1,TGTGCCATCAGTGAGTCTGGGGGCACTGAAGCTTTCTTT,CAISESGGTEAFF
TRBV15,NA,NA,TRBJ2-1,TGTGCCACCAGACGCGGCTCCTACAATGAGCAGTTCTTC,CATRRGSYNEQFF
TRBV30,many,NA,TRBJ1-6,TGTGCCTGGAGTCTGGGGATGGGTAATTCACCCCTCCACTTT,CAWSLGMGNSPLHF
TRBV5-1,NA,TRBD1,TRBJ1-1,TGCGCCAGCAGCCCCGGGCAGGGGGTTGAAGCTTTCTTT,CASSPGQGVEAFF